This TCR beta chain originates from a study of follicular helper T cells after annual influenza vaccination. The V and J ends lost 1 base and 7 bases respectively, with 9 bases between them. Germline CDR1 is SGHRS and CDR2 is YFSETQ. CDR3 length equals 12 residues. This clone has just a few counts. Described time point: 2014-2015 season, pre-vaccination. Blood volume per time point ranged from 40 to 100 mL. Produced via immunoSEQ multiplex PCR; TCRdb's table is partial and in-frame only. This sample carries 10,000 or so clones, roughly four fifths of them seen once, and the ten largest clones take more than 0.9%.

This sequence joins TRBV5-1 and TRBJ2-7; D call uncertain. This TCR was sampled from an adult who received the influenza vaccine. The source material was CXCR5- memory CD4+ T cells sorted from blood, sampled on the day of influenza vaccination. The CDR3: CASSLPQTEQYF. As DNA, the CDR3 is TGCGCCAGCAGCTTGCCGCAGACGGAGCAGTACTTC.